A single TCR beta chain is shown here with its context. This sample stems from a study of PD-L1 blockade in urothelial cancer. About the research overall: Samples came from 3 weeks, at the second dose, and 6 weeks into treatment.

Specified time point: pretreatment peripheral blood. Germline CDR1 is KGHSH and CDR2 is LQKENI. This CDR3 has 19 amino acids. Trimming at V came to 1 base and at J to 3 bases, leaving 15 bases not matched to a gene. TCRdb's copy holds only in-frame clones and misses some; the assay was immunoSEQ multiplex PCR. The sample has about 47,000 clones, 82% seen once. Sequenced material: PBMCs, taken around atezolizumab (anti-PD-L1) treatment. This chain connects TRBV18 to TRBJ2-7, with 10 nucleotides matching TRBD2. The origin of this receptor is a man aged 45 to 65 with urothelial cancer. The CDR3 is CASSPRVITKLAGNYEQYF. The DNA of the CDR3 is TGTGCCAGCTCACCACGGGTTATTACAAAACTAGCGGGGAACTACGAGCAGTACTTC.